The rows below give T cell receptor beta chains drawn from one sample of a study of blood T cell repertoires in COVID-19. Generated by immunoSEQ multiplex PCR, the TCRdb table keeps only in-frame clones and is missing some. The table records roughly 290,000 clones, about 89% of them present only once. Sequenced input: peripheral blood. Source of these receptors: a young man with acute or convalescent COVID-19. CDR3s include the opening cysteine and the closing phenylalanine or tryptophan. Each record gives: D gene, V gene, J gene, CDR3 DNA, CDR3 protein. The D gene is left open where the match is weak.

D gene: .
V gene: TRBV27
J gene: TRBJ1-5
CDR3 DNA: TGTGCCAGCAGTTTATCGGCGACAGTCTATAGCAATCAGCCCCAGCATTTT
CDR3 protein: CASSLSATVYSNQPQHF

D gene: .
V gene: TRBV28
J gene: TRBJ1-2
CDR3 DNA: TGTGCCAGCAGTTTCGGCAGACTCTCCTATGGCTACACCTTC
CDR3 protein: CASSFGRLSYGYTF

D gene: .
V gene: TRBV13
J gene: TRBJ1-1
CDR3 DNA: TGTGCCAGCAGCTTGGGGCACGTGAACACTGAAGCTTTCTTT
CDR3 protein: CASSLGHVNTEAFF

D gene: TRBD1
V gene: TRBV19
J gene: TRBJ1-2
CDR3 DNA: TGTGCCAGTAATTCGGGACAGGAGTTCTATGGCTACACCTTC
CDR3 protein: CASNSGQEFYGYTF

D gene: .
V gene: TRBV3-1/TRBV3-2
J gene: TRBJ1-2
CDR3 DNA: TGTGCCAGCAGCATCCGTAACTATGGCTACACCTTC
CDR3 protein: CASSIRNYGYTF

D gene: TRBD1
V gene: TRBV11-3
J gene: TRBJ2-2
CDR3 DNA: TGTGCCAGCAGCTATACTCGGGCAGGGGGCATCGGGGAGCTGTTTTTT
CDR3 protein: CASSYTRAGGIGELFF

D gene: .
V gene: TRBV7-3
J gene: TRBJ1-6
CDR3 DNA: TGTGCCAGCAGCTTAGATCCGACGGGGGGTAATTCACCCCTCCACTTT
CDR3 protein: CASSLDPTGGNSPLHF

D gene: .
V gene: TRBV29-1
J gene: TRBJ1-2
CDR3 DNA: TGCAGCGTTGACGCGGGGGGCAGAAGCTATGGCTACACCTTC
CDR3 protein: CSVDAGGRSYGYTF

D gene: TRBD1
V gene: TRBV5-6
J gene: TRBJ1-4
CDR3 DNA: TGTGCCAGCAGCGCCACCGGGACAGGGGACGAAAAACTGTTTTTT
CDR3 protein: CASSATGTGDEKLFF

D gene: TRBD1
V gene: TRBV5-5
J gene: TRBJ1-6
CDR3 DNA: TGTGCCAGCAGCTTGGGGGACAGGGGGCAACGGTCACCCCTCCACTTT
CDR3 protein: CASSLGDRGQRSPLHF

D gene: .
V gene: TRBV14
J gene: TRBJ1-2
CDR3 DNA: TGTGCCAGCAGCCAAGATCCTCCGGGACTCAACTATGGCTACACCTTC
CDR3 protein: CASSQDPPGLNYGYTF